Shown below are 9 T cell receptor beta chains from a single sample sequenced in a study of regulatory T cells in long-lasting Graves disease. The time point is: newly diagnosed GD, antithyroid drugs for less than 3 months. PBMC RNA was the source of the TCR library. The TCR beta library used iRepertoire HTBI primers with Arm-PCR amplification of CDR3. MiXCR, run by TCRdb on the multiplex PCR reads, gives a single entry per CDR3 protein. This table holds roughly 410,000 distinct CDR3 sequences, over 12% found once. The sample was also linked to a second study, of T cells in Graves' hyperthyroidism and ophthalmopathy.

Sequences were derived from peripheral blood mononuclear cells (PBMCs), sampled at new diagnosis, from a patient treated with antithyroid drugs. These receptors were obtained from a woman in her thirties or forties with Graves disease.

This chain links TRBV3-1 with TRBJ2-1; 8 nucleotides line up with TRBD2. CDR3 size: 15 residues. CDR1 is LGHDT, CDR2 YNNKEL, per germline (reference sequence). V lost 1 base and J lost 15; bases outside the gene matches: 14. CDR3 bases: TGTGCCAGCAGCCAAGGGACGGGAGGGCCGTATCACTGGTTCTTC. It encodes CASSQGTGGPYHWFF.

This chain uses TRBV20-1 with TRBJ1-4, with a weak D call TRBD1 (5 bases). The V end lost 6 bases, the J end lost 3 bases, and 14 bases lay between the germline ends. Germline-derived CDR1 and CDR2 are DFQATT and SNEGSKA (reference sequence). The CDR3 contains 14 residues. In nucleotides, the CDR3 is TGCAGTGCCCTAGGCAGGGCCCCTAATGAAAAACTGTTTTTT. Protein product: CSALGRAPNEKLFF.

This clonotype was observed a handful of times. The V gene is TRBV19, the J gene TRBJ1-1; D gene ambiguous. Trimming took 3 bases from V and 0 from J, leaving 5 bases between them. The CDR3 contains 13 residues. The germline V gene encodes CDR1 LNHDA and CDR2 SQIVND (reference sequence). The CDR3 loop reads CASSIKMNTEAFF. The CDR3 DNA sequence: TGTGCCAGTAGTATTAAAATGAACACTGAAGCTTTCTTT.

Written as DNA, the CDR3 is TGCGCCAGCAGCCAACTACTATCCAACCCCGGCCCTGCTAACACAGATACGCAGTATTTT. Its protein is CASSQLLSNPGPANTDTQYF. This chain links TRBV4-3 with TRBJ2-3; unclear D gene. Germline V gives CDR1 LGHNA, CDR2 YSLEER. The V gene lost 2 bases and the J gene lost 2 bases, with 26 bases spanning the gap. The CDR3 is made up of 20 amino acids.

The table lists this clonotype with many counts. Written as DNA, the CDR3 is TGTGCCAGCAGCTCCAGGGACAGGGGCATGGAGCAGTACTTC. The encoded protein is CASSSRDRGMEQYF. J is TRBJ2-7 and V is TRBV7-8, with 10 positions matching TRBD1. After removal of 4 bases from V and 7 bases from J, the junction contained 7 bases not matched to a gene. The CDR3 totals 14 residues. The germline V gene has CDR1 SGHVS and CDR2 FQNEAQ.

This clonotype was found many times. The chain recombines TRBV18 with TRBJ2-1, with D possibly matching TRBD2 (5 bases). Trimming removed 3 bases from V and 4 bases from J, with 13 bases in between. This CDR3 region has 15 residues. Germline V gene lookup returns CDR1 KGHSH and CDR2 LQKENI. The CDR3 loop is CASSPPVSGYNEQFF. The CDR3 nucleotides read TGTGCCAGCTCACCTCCGGTCTCGGGGTACAATGAGCAGTTCTTC.

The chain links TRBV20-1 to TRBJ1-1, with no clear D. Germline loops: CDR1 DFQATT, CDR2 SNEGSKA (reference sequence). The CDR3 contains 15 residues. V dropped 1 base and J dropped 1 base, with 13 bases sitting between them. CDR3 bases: TGCAGTGCTAGAGCATTAAGGAGGTCGAACACTGAAGCTTTCTTT. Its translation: CSARALRRSNTEAFF.

The CDR3 nucleotides read TGTGCCAGCAGCGTAGGTGGGCTAGCGGGAACCAATGAGCAGTTCTTC. This encodes CASSVGGLAGTNEQFF. The chain couples TRBV9 to TRBJ2-1; 9 bases agree with TRBD2. Per germline, CDR1 SGDLS and CDR2 YYNGEE. The J segment lost 6 bases and the V segment lost 0 bases, leaving 7 bases of the junction unmatched. The CDR3 loop spans 16 amino acids.

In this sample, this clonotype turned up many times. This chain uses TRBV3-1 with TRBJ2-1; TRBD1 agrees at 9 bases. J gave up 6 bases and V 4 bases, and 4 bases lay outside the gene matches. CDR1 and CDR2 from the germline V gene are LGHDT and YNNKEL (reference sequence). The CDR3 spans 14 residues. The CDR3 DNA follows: TGTGCCAGCAGCCCTTCGGACAGGGGCAATGAGCAGTTCTTC. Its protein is CASSPSDRGNEQFF.